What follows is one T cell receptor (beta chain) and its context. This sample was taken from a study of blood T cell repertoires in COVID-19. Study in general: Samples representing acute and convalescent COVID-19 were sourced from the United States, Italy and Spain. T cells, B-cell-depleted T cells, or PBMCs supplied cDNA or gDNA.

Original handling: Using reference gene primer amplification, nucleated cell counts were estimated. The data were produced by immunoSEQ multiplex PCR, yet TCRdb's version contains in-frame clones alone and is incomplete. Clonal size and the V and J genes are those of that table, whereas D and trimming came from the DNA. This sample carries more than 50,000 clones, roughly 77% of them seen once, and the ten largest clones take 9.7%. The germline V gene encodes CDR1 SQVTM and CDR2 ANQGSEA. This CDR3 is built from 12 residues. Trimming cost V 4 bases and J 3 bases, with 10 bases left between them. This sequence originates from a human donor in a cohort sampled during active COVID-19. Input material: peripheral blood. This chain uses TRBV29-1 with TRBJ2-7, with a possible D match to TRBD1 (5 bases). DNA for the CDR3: TGCAGCGTTGGAGACAGAAACTACGAGCAGTACTTC. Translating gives CSVGDRNYEQYF.